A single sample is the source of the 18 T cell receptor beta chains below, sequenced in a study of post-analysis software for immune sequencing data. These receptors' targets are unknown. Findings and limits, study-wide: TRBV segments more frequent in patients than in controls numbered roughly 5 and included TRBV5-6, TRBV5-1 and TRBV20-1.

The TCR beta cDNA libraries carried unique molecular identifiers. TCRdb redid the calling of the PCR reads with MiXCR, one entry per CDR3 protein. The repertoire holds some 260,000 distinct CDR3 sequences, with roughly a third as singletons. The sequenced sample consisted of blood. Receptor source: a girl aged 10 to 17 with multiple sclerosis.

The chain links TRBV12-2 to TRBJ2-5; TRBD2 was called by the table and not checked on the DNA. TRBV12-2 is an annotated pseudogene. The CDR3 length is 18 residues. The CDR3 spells CASRLAQQGAGRQETQYF. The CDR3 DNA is TGTGCAAGTCGCTTAGCGCAGCAAGGAGCGGGACGCCAAGAGACCCAGTACTTC.

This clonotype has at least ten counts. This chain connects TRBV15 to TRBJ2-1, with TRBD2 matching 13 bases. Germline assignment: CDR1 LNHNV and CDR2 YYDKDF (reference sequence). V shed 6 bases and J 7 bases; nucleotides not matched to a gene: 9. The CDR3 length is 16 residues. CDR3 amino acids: CATRVSGTSGINEQFF. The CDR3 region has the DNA TGTGCCACCAGGGTGAGTGGGACTAGCGGGATAAATGAGCAGTTCTTC.

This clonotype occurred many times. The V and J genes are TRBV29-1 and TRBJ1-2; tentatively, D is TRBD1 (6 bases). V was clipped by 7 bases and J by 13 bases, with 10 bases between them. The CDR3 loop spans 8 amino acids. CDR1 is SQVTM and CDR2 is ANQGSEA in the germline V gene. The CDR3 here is CSEGGGTF. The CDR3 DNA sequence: TGCAGCGAAGGGGGGGGCACCTTC.

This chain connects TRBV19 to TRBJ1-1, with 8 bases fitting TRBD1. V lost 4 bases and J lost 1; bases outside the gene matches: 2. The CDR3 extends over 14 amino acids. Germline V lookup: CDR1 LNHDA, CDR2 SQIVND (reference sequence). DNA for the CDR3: TGTGCCAGTAGTAGGGACAGGACGAACACTGAAGCTTTCTTT. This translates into CASSRDRTNTEAFF.

In DNA, the CDR3 is TGTGCCAGCGGGGGTCTGATGTCTGGGGCCAACGTCCTGACTTTC. Its translation is CASGGLMSGANVLTF. The J gene is TRBJ2-6, the V gene TRBV27, with D perhaps matching TRBD1 or TRBD2 (5 bases each). V lost 8 bases and J 1 base, leaving 12 bases between the germline ends. The CDR3 has 15 amino acids. CDR1 and CDR2 from the germline V gene are MNHEY and SMNVEV (reference sequence).

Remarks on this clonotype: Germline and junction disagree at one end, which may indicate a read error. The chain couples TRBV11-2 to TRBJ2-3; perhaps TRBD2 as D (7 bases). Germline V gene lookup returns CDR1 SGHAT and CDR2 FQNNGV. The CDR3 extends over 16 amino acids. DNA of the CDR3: TGTGCCTGCAGCTTAGGGACGGGGGGCAACACAGATACGCAGTATTTT. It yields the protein CACSLGTGGNTDTQYF.

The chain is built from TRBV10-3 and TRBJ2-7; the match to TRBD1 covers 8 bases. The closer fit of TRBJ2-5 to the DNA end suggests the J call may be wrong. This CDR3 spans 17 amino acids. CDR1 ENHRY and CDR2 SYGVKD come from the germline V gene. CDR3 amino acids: CAISEFPPGQGGETQYF. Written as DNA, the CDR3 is TGTGCCATCAGTGAATTTCCCCCCGGACAGGGCGGTGAGACCCAGTACTTC.

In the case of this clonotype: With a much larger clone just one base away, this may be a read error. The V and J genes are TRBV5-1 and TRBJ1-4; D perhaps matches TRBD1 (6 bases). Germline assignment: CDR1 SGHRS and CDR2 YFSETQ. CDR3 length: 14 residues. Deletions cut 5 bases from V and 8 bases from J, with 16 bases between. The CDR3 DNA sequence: TGCGCCAGCAGTTCACGGGGGGCTCGGGAAAAACTGTTTTTT. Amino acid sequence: CASSSRGAREKLFF. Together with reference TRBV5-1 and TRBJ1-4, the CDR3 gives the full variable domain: KAGVTQTPRYLIKTRGQQVTLSCSPISGHRSVSWYQQTPGQGLQFLFEYFSETQRNKGNFPGRFSGRQFSNSRSEMNVSTLELGDSALYLCASSSRGAREKLFFGSGTQLSVL.

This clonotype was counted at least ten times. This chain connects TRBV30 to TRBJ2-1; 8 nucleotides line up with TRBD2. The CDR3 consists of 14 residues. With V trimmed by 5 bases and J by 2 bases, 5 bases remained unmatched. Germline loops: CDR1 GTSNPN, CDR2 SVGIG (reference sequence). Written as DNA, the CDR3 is TGTGCCTGGGGTCTAGCGGGCCCCTACAATGAGCAGTTCTTC. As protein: CAWGLAGPYNEQFF.

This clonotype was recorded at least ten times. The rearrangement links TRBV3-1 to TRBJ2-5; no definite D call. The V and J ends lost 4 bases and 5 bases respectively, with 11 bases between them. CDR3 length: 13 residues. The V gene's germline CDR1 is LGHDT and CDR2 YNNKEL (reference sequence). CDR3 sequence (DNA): TGTGCCAGCAGCCTCGGTTACCGGGAGACCCAGTACTTC. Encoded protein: CASSLGYRETQYF.

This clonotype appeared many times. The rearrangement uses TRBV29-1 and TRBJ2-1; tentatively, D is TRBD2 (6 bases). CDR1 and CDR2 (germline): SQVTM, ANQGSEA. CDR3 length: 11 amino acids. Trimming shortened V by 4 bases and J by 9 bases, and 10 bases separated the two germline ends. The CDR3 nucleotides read TGCAGCGTTGGACTAGTCGGTGAGCAGTTCTTC. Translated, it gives CSVGLVGEQFF.

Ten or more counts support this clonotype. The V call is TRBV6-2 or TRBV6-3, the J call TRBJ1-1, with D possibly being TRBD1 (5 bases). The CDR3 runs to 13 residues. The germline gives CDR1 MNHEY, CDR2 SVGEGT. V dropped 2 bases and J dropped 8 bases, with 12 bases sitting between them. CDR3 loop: CASSYRGVREAFF. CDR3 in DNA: TGTGCCAGCAGTTACCGGGGGGTTCGAGAAGCTTTCTTT.

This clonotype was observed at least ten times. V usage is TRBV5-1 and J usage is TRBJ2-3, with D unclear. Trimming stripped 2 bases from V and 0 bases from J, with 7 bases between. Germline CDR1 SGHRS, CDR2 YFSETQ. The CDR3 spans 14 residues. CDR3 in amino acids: CASSLSQSTDTQYF. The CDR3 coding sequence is TGCGCCAGCAGCTTATCACAGAGCACAGATACGCAGTATTTT.

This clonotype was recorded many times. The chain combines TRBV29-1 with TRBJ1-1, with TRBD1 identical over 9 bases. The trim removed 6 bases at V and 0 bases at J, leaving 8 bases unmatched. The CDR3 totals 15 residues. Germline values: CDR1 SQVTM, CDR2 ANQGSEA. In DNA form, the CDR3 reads TGCAGCGTGGACCGGGACAGGGTTCTGAACACTGAAGCTTTCTTT. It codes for CSVDRDRVLNTEAFF.

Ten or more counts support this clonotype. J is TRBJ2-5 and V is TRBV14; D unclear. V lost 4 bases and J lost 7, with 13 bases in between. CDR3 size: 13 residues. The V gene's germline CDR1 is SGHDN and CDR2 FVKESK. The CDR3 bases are TGTGCCAGCAGCCCCCGTCCCAGAGGGACCCAGTACTTC. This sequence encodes CASSPRPRGTQYF.

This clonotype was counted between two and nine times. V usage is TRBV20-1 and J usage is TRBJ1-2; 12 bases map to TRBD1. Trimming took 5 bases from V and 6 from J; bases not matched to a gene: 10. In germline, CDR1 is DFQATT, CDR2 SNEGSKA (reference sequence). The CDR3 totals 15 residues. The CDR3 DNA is TGCAGTGCTGGGACAGGGGGCACGGGGGGCCATGGCTACACCTTC. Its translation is CSAGTGGTGGHGYTF.

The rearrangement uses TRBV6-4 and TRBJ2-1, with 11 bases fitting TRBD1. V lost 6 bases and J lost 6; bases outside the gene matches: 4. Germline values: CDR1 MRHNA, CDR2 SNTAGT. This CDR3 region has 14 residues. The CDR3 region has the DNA TGTGCCAGCAGGGACGGGACAGGGGGCAATGAGCAGTTCTTC. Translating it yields CASRDGTGGNEQFF.

The CDR3 sequence: CASSLEPGNSYEQYF. CDR3 DNA sequence: TGCGCCAGCAGCTTGGAGCCAGGGAACTCCTACGAGCAGTACTTC. This chain uses TRBV5-1 with TRBJ2-7; D is possibly TRBD1 (5 bases). Germline V CDR1 and CDR2: SGHRS, YFSETQ. V was shortened by 0 bases and J by 0 bases, with 10 bases between the two germline ends. The CDR3 is 15 amino acids.